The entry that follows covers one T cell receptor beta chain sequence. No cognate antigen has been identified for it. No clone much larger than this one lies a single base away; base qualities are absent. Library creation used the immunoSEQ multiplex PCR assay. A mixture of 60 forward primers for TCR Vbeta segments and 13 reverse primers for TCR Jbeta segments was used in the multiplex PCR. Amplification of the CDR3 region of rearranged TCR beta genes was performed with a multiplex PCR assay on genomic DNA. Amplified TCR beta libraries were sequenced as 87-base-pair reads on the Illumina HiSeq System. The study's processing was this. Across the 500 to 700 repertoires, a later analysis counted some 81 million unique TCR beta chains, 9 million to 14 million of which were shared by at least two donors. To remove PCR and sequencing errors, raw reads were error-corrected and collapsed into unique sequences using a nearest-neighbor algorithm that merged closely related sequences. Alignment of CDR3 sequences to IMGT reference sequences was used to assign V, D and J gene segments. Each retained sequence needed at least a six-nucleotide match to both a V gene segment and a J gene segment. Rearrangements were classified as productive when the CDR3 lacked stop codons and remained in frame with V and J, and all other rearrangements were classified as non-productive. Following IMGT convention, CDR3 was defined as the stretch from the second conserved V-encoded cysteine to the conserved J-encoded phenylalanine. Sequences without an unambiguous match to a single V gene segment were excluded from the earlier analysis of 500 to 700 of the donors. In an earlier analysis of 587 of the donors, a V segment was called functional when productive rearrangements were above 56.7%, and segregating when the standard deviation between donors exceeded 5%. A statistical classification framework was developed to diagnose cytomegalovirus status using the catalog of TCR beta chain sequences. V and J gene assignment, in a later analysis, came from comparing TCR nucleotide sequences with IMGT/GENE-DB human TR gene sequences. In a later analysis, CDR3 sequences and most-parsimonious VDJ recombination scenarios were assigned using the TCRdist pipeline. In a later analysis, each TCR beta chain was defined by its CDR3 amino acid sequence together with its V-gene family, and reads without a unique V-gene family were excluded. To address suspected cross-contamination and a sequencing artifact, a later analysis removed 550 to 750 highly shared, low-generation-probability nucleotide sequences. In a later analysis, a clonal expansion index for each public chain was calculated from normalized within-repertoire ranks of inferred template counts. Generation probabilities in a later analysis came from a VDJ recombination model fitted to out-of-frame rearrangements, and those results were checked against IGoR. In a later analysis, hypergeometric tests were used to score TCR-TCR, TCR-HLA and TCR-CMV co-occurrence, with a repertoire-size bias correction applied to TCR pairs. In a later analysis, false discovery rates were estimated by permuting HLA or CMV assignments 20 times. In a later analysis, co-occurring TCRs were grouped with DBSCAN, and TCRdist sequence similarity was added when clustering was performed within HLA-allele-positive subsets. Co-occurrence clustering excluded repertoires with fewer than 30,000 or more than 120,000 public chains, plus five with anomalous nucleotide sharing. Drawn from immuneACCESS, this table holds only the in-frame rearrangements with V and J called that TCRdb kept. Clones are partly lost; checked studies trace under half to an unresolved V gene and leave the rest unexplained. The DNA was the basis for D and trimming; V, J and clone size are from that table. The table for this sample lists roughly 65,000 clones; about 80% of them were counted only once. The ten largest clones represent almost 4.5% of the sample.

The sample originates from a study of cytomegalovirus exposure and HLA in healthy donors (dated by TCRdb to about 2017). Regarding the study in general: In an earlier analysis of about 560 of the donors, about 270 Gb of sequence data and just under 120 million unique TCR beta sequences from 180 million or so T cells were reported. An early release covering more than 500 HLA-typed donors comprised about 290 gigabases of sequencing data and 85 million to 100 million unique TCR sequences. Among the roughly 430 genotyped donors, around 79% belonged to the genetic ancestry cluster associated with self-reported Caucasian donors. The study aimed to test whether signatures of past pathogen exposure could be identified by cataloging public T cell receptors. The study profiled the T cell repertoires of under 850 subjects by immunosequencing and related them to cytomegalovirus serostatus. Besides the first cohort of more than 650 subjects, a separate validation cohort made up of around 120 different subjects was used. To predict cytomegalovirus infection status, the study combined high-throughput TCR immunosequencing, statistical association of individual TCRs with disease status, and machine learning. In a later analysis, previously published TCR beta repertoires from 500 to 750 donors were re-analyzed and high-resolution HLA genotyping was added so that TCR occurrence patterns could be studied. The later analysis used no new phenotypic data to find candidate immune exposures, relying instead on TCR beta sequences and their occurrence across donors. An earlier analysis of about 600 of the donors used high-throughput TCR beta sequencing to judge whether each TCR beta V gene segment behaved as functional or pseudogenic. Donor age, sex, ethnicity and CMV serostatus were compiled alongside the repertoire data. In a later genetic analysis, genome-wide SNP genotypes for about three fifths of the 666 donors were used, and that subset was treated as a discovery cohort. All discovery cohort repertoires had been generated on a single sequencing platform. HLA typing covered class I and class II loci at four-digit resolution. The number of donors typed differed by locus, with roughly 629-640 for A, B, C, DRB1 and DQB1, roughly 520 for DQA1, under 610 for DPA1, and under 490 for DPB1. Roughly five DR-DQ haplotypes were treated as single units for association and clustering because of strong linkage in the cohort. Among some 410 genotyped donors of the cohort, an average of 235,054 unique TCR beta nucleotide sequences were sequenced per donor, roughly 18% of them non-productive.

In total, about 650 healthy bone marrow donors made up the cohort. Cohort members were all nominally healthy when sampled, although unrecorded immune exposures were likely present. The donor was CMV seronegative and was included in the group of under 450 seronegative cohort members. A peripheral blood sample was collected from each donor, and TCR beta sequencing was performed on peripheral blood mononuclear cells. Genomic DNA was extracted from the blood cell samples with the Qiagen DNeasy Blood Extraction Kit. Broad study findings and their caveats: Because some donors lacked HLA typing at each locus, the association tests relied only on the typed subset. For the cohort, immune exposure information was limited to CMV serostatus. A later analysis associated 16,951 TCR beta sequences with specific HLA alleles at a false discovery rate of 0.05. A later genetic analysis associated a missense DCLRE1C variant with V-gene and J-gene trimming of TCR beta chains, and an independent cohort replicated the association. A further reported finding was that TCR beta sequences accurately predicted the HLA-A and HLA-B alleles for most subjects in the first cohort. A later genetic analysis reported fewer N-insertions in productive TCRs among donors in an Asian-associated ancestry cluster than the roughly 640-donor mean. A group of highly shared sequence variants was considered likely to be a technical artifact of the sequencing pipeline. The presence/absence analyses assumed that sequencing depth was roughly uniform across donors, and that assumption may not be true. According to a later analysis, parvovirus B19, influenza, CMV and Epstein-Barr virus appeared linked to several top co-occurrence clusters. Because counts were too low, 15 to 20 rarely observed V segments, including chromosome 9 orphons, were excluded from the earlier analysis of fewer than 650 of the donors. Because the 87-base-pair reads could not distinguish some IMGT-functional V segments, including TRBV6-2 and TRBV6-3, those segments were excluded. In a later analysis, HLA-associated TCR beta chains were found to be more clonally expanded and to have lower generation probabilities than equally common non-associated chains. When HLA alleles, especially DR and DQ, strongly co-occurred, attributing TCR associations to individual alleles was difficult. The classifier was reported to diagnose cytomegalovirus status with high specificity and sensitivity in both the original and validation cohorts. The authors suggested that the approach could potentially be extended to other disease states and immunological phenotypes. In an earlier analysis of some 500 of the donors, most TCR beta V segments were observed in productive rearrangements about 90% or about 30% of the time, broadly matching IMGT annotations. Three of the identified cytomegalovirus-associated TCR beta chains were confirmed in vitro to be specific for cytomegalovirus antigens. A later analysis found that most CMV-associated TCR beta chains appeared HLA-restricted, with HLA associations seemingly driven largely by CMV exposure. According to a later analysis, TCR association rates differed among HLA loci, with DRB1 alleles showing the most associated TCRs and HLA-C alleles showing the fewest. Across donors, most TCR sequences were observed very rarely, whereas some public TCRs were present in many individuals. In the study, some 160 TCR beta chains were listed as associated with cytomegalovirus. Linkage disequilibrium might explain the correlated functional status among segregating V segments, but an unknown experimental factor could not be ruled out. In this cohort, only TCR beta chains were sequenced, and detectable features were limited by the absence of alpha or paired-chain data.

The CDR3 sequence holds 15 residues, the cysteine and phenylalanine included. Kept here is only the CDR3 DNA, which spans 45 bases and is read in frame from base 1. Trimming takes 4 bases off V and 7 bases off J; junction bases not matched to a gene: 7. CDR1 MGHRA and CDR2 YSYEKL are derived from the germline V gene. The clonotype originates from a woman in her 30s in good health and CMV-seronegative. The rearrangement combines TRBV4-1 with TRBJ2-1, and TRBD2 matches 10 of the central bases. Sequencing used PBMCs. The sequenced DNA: TGCGCCAGCAGCCGGCCTAGCGGGAGTCGTAATGAGCAGTTCTTC. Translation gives CASSRPSGSRNEQFF.